This T cell receptor (beta chain) emerged from a study of early T cells in non-severe SARS-CoV-2 infection. TCRdb fed the 5' RACE reads into MiXCR, producing one record per CDR3 protein. This sample has tens of thousands of distinct CDR3 sequences, with roughly 13% found just once. This clonotype was counted ten times or more. The trim removed 1 base at V and 1 base at J, leaving 2 bases unmatched. CDR1 is SEHNR, CDR2 FQNEAQ, per germline (reference sequence). The length of the CDR3 is 15 residues. This clonotype was sampled from an adult who was a healthcare worker with PCR-confirmed SARS-CoV-2 infection or an uninfected control (not recorded which). Sequences were derived from whole blood, sampled at baseline. The J gene is TRBJ2-5, the V gene TRBV7-9; TRBD2 matches at 8 bases. The CDR3 coding sequence is TGTGCCAGCAGCTTAGAGCGGGGGCCCCAAGAGACCCAGTACTTC. Encoded protein: CASSLERGPQETQYF.